This T cell receptor (beta chain) originates from a study of blood T cell repertoires in COVID-19. Looking at the study overall: PBMCs, B-cell-depleted T cells, or T cells provided the cDNA or gDNA that made up the material.

The repertoire was sequenced with immunoSEQ multiplex PCR; TCRdb's copy has only in-frame clones and lacks some. The table lists 75,000 to 80,000 clones, around nine tenths of them singletons, with about 6% in the top ten. This CDR3 has 16 residues. Germline V CDR1 and CDR2: LGHNA, YSLEER. V lost 1 base, J lost 6 bases, and 10 bases stayed unmatched. The V and J genes are TRBV4-3 and TRBJ2-7; TRBD1 agrees at 9 bases. The TCR comes from a human donor in a cohort sampled during active COVID-19. The sequencing sample was made of peripheral blood. CDR3 in DNA: TGCGCCAGCAGCCAAGCATCGGGACAGGGCACGGGCGAGCAGTACTTC. Translating gives CASSQASGQGTGEQYF.